These 20 T cell receptor beta chains were all obtained from the same sample, sequenced in a study of T cell repertoires in cytomegalovirus infection. TCRdb redid the calling of the reads with MiXCR, one entry per CDR3 protein. The sample holds under 850,000 distinct CDR3 sequences; 35% to 45% are singletons and the top ten take around 2.8%. The sample taken for sequencing was PBMCs. These TCRs come from a human donor in good health (CMV status not recorded). Some clones in this sample may be carry-over from other donors' samples.

This clonotype has at least ten counts. The chain recombines TRBV7-9 with TRBJ1-4; D possibly corresponds to TRBD1 (5 bases). From germline, CDR1 is SEHNR and CDR2 FQNEAQ (reference sequence). Deletions cut 5 bases from V and 8 bases from J, with 15 bases between. The CDR3 loop spans 14 amino acids. This chain's CDR3 is CASSRGQGGEKLFF. Here the CDR3 DNA reads TGTGCCAGCAGCCGAGGGCAGGGTGGAGAAAAACTGTTTTTT.

The chain recombines TRBV12-3 or TRBV12-4 with TRBJ2-3; 8 nucleotides match TRBD1. CDR3 length: 15 residues. The junction had 5 bases not matched to a gene; V was cut back by 3 bases and J by 3 bases. CDR3 loop: CASSFWTGNTDTQYF. CDR3 coding DNA: TGTGCCAGCAGTTTTTGGACAGGGAATACAGATACGCAGTATTTT.

This clonotype showed up just a few times. The V call is TRBV14, the J call TRBJ2-1; D is unresolved. The V end was cut by 4 bases, the J end by 9 bases, with 13 bases between. The CDR3 sequence is 13 residues long. Germline loops: CDR1 SGHDN, CDR2 FVKESK. The CDR3 region has the DNA TGTGCCAGCAGCCCTATACCCTTCGGTGAGCAGTTCTTC. Residues: CASSPIPFGEQFF.

The chain recombines TRBV5-6 with TRBJ2-1, with 7 bases that match TRBD2. Germline values: CDR1 SGHDT, CDR2 YYEEEE. This CDR3 is 16 amino acids long. The V gene end was trimmed by 3 bases and the J gene end by 3 bases; junction bases not matched to a gene: 9. The CDR3: CASSWAGREIYNEQFF. CDR3 coding DNA: TGTGCCAGCAGCTGGGCGGGGCGGGAGATCTACAATGAGCAGTTCTTC.

This sequence joins TRBV28 and TRBJ2-7, with D possibly called TRBD1 or TRBD2 (5 bases each). The ends were cut back, 4 bases at V and 1 base at J, with 20 bases in the middle. The length of the CDR3 is 17 residues. The germline CDR1 and CDR2 sequences are MDHEN and SYDVKM. The CDR3, as DNA: TGTGCCAGCAGTTCCCCCTTTCAGGGAGTGAGGTCCTACGAGCAGTACTTC. It translates to CASSSPFQGVRSYEQYF.

This clonotype has just a few counts. The CDR3 here is CASSLTGRERLYSNQPQHF. The CDR3 region has the DNA TGTGCCAGCTCCCTGACCGGCAGGGAGAGACTTTATAGCAATCAGCCCCAGCATTTT. V gene TRBV18 combines with J gene TRBJ1-5, with D perhaps matching TRBD1 (5 bases). V gave up 6 bases and J gave up 0 bases, with 24 bases separating them. The germline V gene encodes CDR1 KGHSH and CDR2 LQKENI. The CDR3 totals 19 residues.

This clonotype was seen more than once but under ten times. This chain uses TRBV7-9 with TRBJ2-3; 9 bases match TRBD2. Trimming cost V 0 bases and J 6 bases; bases outside gene matches: 10. The CDR3 is 17 amino acids. The germline V gene encodes CDR1 SEHNR and CDR2 FQNEAQ (reference sequence). The CDR3 DNA reads as TGTGCCAGCAGCTTAGCGGGACGGAGCGGGAGGACCGATACGCAGTATTTT. Its protein product is CASSLAGRSGRTDTQYF.

The rearrangement joins TRBV6-5 to TRBJ1-6; D is uncertain. The CDR3 totals 17 residues. The ends were cut back, 0 bases at V and 0 bases at J, with 9 bases in the middle. Germline V CDR1 and CDR2: MNHEY, SVGAGI. As DNA, the CDR3 is TGTGCCAGCAGTTACTCTGGCAGGAGCTCCTATAATTCACCCCTCCACTTT. Its translation is CASSYSGRSSYNSPLHF.

As regards this clonotype: The CDR3 does not close with the conserved phenylalanine or tryptophan, likely indicating a read error. The J gene is TRBJ2-6, the V gene TRBV20-1, with D maybe TRBD1 (5 bases). This CDR3 contains 16 residues. CDR1 DFQATT and CDR2 SNEGSKA come from the germline V gene (reference sequence). V was clipped by 1 base and J by 0 bases, with 10 bases between them. The chain's CDR3 is CSARAQGSSGANVLTL. CDR3 nucleotide sequence: TGCAGTGCTAGAGCCCAGGGATCCTCTGGGGCCAACGTCCTGACTTTA.

The J gene is TRBJ2-7, the V gene TRBV19; 9 bases agree with TRBD1. The CDR3 has 15 amino acids. V trimming: 6 bases; J trimming: 5 bases; junction bases outside the gene matches: 11. The germline gives CDR1 LNHDA, CDR2 SQIVND (reference sequence). In nucleotides, the CDR3 is TGTGCCAGTAGCCAATACAGGGGGCTAGTGGACGAGCAGTACTTC. It specifies CASSQYRGLVDEQYF.

This clonotype was picked up one time. The chain is built from TRBV15 and TRBJ2-1; a weak D match, TRBD2 (6 bases). Germline V gene lookup returns CDR1 LNHNV and CDR2 YYDKDF (reference sequence). V gave up 1 base and J gave up 1 base, with 23 bases separating them. This CDR3 contains 20 residues. The CDR3 protein is CATSRGGVFGLGRSYNEQFF. CDR3 bases: TGTGCCACCAGCAGAGGCGGGGTTTTCGGGTTGGGGAGGTCCTACAATGAGCAGTTCTTC.

This clonotype came up a few times. The J gene is TRBJ2-5, the V gene TRBV7-2, with D perhaps matching TRBD1 or TRBD2 (5 bases each). Germline-derived CDR1 and CDR2 are SGHTA and FQGNSA. The CDR3 has 14 amino acids. V was clipped by 5 bases and J by 4 bases, with 14 bases between them. The CDR3, as DNA: TGTGCCAGCAGCCCGGGGACGTCGGTAGAGACCCAGTACTTC. Residues: CASSPGTSVETQYF.

The chain couples TRBV7-2 to TRBJ2-1, with D hard to call. V was pared by 1 base and J by 5 bases, with 9 bases between. The CDR3 is 14 amino acids. Germline CDR1 and CDR2: SGHTA and FQGNSA. For the CDR3, the DNA is TGTGCCAGCAGCTTAGGAAGTCTAAACAATGAGCAGTTCTTC. Protein sequence: CASSLGSLNNEQFF. The full variable domain, with the rest looked up from reference TRBV7-2 and TRBJ2-1, is GAGVSQSPSNKVTEKGKDVELRCDPISGHTALYWYRQSLGQGLEFLIYFQGNSAPDKSGLPSDRFSAERTGGSVSTLTIQRTQQEDSAVYLCASSLGSLNNEQFFGPGTRLTVL.

Notes on this clonotype: One junction end disagrees with the germline gene, perhaps due to a read error. The V and J genes are TRBV12-3 or TRBV12-4 and TRBJ2-1; D unresolved. This CDR3 has 15 residues. The CDR3 nucleotides are TGTGCCAGGAGTTTCGCAGGCGTGGCTTACAATGAGCAGTTCTTC. As protein: CARSFAGVAYNEQFF.

The table lists this clonotype with a few counts. This sequence joins TRBV7-8 and TRBJ1-6; D gene unclear. Germline V CDR1 and CDR2: SGHVS, FQNEAQ. V dropped 7 bases and J dropped 5 bases, with 9 bases sitting between them. The CDR3 totals 13 residues. The CDR3 DNA is TGTGCCAGCAAACGGCAGAATAATTCACCCCTCCACTTT. Amino acid sequence: CASKRQNNSPLHF.

The V gene is TRBV29-1, the J gene TRBJ1-2; possibly TRBD1 for D (5 bases). V was pared by 1 base and J by 4 bases, with 19 bases between. Germline V gene lookup returns CDR1 SQVTM and CDR2 ANQGSEA. This CDR3 has 16 amino acids. The CDR3 sequence is CSVEADHLGGFYGYTF. Here the CDR3 DNA reads TGCAGCGTTGAAGCCGACCACCTGGGGGGTTTCTATGGCTACACCTTC.

With respect to this clonotype: It may be a read error: a sequence one base away is much more abundant. This sequence joins TRBV7-8 and TRBJ2-5, with D uncertain. Trimming took 2 bases from V and 4 from J, leaving 11 bases between them. Germline V CDR1 and CDR2: SGHVS, FQNEAQ. The CDR3 sequence is 14 residues long. CDR3 amino acids: CASSLWGNLETQYF. Here the CDR3 DNA reads TGTGCCAGCAGCTTATGGGGAAATCTAGAGACCCAGTACTTC.

The sample holds many counts of this clonotype. The chain carries TRBV28 and TRBJ1-2; TRBD1 is a possible D gene (6 bases). The CDR3 has 16 amino acids. V shed 7 bases and J shed 4 bases, with 22 bases lying between them. The V gene's germline CDR1 is MDHEN and CDR2 SYDVKM. Here the CDR3 reads CASTAPISDRSYGYTF. For the CDR3, the DNA is TGTGCCAGCACGGCCCCCATATCCGACAGGTCCTATGGCTACACCTTC.

J is TRBJ2-1 and V is TRBV27; D is possibly TRBD1 or TRBD2 (5 bases each). This CDR3 region has 14 residues. Trimming removed 0 bases at V and 7 bases at J, with 10 bases between. Germline CDR1 reads MNHEY; CDR2 reads SMNVEV (reference sequence). CDR3 in DNA: TGTGCCAGCAGTTTATCGTGGGACGGAAATGAGCAGTTCTTC. This translates into CASSLSWDGNEQFF.

This clonotype was observed a few times. This sequence joins TRBV7-8 and TRBJ1-5; no definite D call. The V gene lost 2 bases and the J gene lost 2 bases, with 16 bases spanning the gap. The CDR3 is made up of 17 amino acids. The V gene's germline CDR1 is SGHVS and CDR2 FQNEAQ. The CDR3 spells CASSLRPWEGGNQPQHF. For the CDR3, the DNA is TGTGCCAGCAGCTTAAGGCCCTGGGAGGGAGGCAATCAGCCCCAGCATTTT.